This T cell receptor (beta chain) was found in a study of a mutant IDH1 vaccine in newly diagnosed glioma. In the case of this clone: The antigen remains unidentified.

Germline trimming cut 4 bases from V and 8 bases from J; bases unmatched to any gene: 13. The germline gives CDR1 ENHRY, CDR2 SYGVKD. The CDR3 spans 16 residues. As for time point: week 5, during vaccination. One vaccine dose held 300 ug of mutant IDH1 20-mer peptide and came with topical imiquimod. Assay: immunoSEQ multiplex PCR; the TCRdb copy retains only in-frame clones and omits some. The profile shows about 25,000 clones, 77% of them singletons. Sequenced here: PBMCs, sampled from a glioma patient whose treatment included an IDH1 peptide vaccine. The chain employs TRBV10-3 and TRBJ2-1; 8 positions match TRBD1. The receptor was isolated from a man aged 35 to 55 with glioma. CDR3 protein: CAISGSGTGLLDEQFF. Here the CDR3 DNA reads TGTGCCATCAGTGGGTCCGGGACAGGTTTGTTGGATGAGCAGTTCTTC.